A selection of T cell receptor beta chains follows, all from one sample in a study of blood T cells in healthy people across ages. Each CDR3 protein is one row after TCRdb ran MiXCR on the 5' RACE reads. The sample lists roughly 730,000 distinct CDR3 sequences; around three fifths were seen once. Sequencing used blood. All receptors derive from a man in his forties in good health. Both conserved end residues are part of each CDR3. The D gene is left open where the match is weak. The size field is filled for only some rows; it gives once, few, many or a size class.

D,size,V,J,DNA,CDR3
.,few,TRBV2,TRBJ1-2,TGTGCCAGCTCGCGGGACGTACCCCTCTATGGCTACACCTTC,CASSRDVPLYGYTF
TRBD1,.,TRBV27,TRBJ1-2,TGTGCCAGCAGTTCCTCTCGACTGGGGGACAGGGACTATGGCTACACCTTC,CASSSSRLGDRDYGYTF
.,.,TRBV20-1,TRBJ2-5,TGCAGTGCTAGTCCGGCCGGGGAGACCCAGTACTTC,CSASPAGETQYF
.,.,TRBV20-1,TRBJ1-6,TGCAGTGCCCTGGGTCTGGTCTATAATTCACCCCTCCACTTT,CSALGLVYNSPLHF
TRBD1,.,TRBV29-1,TRBJ1-5,TGCAGCGTGCCAGGGACAGCAAATCAGCCCCAGCATTTT,CSVPGTANQPQHF
TRBD2,.,TRBV7-6,TRBJ2-1,TGTGCCAGCAGCTTAGCGCTAACAGCGGGGGGGCATGGCAATGAGCAGTTCTTC,CASSLALTAGGHGNEQFF
TRBD2,.,TRBV29-1,TRBJ2-1,TGCAGCGTCCCTACTAGCGGGAGATACAATGAGCAGTTCTTC,CSVPTSGRYNEQFF
.,.,TRBV20-1,TRBJ1-5,TGCAGTGCTAGAACGGGGGTGAAGCCCCAGCATTTT,CSARTGVKPQHF
TRBD1,few,TRBV5-1,TRBJ2-5,TGCGCCAGCAGCTTGGGACAGGGAAATCGGTGGGAGACCCAGTACTTC,CASSLGQGNRWETQYF
.,.,TRBV25-1,TRBJ1-1,TGTGCCAGCCGTGAGACAGGCATGAACACTGAAGCTTTCTTT,CASRETGMNTEAFF
.,.,TRBV28,TRBJ2-5,TGTGCCAGCAGTTTGTGGCAAGAGACCCAGTACTTC,CASSLWQETQYF
.,few,TRBV3-1,TRBJ1-5,TGTGCCAGCAGCCAATCGCTCGCAGCACTAAATCAGCCCCAGCATTTT,CASSQSLAALNQPQHF
TRBD1,.,TRBV28,TRBJ1-1,TGTGCCAGCAGTGTAACAGGGGGCACTGAAGCTTTCTTT,CASSVTGGTEAFF
TRBD2,.,TRBV9,TRBJ2-5,TGTGCCAGCAGCATTCGACTAGCGGGAGTGGGGTACAATGAGCAGTACTTC,CASSIRLAGVGYNEQYF
TRBD1,.,TRBV12-3/TRBV12-4,TRBJ2-2,TGTGCCCAAGGGGGCGCGAACACCGGGGAGCTGTTTTTT,CAQGGANTGELFF